The rows below give T cell receptor beta chains drawn from one sample of a study of early stage breast cancer tumors. Profiled with immunoSEQ multiplex PCR; TCRdb holds only in-frame clones, not every one. The sample holds roughly 60,000 clones; about 83% are singletons and the top ten take less than 4%. The source material was blood. These receptors were obtained from a person in their twenties or thirties with breast cancer. CDR3s include the opening cysteine and the closing phenylalanine or tryptophan. Fields, in order: D gene, J gene, V gene, CDR3 length, clone size, CDR3 DNA, CDR3 protein. D genes are given only for firm matches. Part of the rows lack a size; the others show once, few, many or a class for expanded clones.

NA	TRBJ2-1	TRBV27	14	NA	TGTGCCAGCAGTTTCGTGCGGGACGGCAATGAGCAGTTCTTC	CASSFVRDGNEQFF
NA	TRBJ1-6	TRBV5-6	18	NA	TGTGCCAGCAGCTTAAGCCTTACAGTGTCAGGGGCTGAATCACCCCTCCACTTT	CASSLSLTVSGAESPLHF
TRBD1	TRBJ1-2	TRBV6-5	15	NA	TGTGCCAGCACCCAAACAGGGGAAATGTACTATGGCTACACCTTC	CASTQTGEMYYGYTF
TRBD1	TRBJ2-1	TRBV5-1	15	NA	TGCGCCAGCAGCCCTGGACAGGGCTCCTACAATGAGCAGTTCTTC	CASSPGQGSYNEQFF
TRBD1	TRBJ1-2	TRBV6-5	15	NA	TGTGCCAGCAGCCGAGCCCGACAGGGTGGGGATGGCTACACCTTC	CASSRARQGGDGYTF
NA	TRBJ2-5	TRBV7-9	14	once	TGTGCCAGCAGCGTCCCCCCGGGGGAAGAGACCCAGTACTTC	CASSVPPGEETQYF
TRBD1	TRBJ1-5	TRBV2	15	NA	TGTGCCAGCAAACAGGGGCTTATCTGGAATCAGCCCCAGCATTTT	CASKQGLIWNQPQHF
TRBD1	TRBJ2-1	TRBV19	14	NA	TGTGCCAGTAAAAGGGACAGGGAACACAATGAGCAGTTCTTC	CASKRDREHNEQFF
TRBD1	TRBJ2-7	TRBV27	15	NA	TGTGCCAGCAGTTTCGCGACAGGGGGGATCTGGGAGCAGTACTTC	CASSFATGGIWEQYF
NA	TRBJ2-5	TRBV7-6	15	NA	TGTGCCAGCAGCTCGATGGGAATTCAGCAAGAGACCCAGTACTTC	CASSSMGIQQETQYF
NA	TRBJ1-5	TRBV2	14	few	TGTGCCAGCAGTAAAGGAGTAAGCAATCAGCCCCAGCATTTT	CASSKGVSNQPQHF
NA	TRBJ2-7	TRBV7-4	16	NA	TGTGCCAGCAGCCGTTTCAGTCGAGACTATACCTACGAGCAGTACTTC	CASSRFSRDYTYEQYF
TRBD1	TRBJ1-1	TRBV30	15	NA	TGTGCCTGGAGTATGGGGGGACAGGGGGCCCTTGAAGCTTTCTTT	CAWSMGGQGALEAFF
TRBD2	TRBJ2-7	TRBV29-1	16	once	TGCAGCGACCCGGGACTAGCGGGCCGAAGCTCCTACGAGCAGTACTTC	CSDPGLAGRSSYEQYF
NA	TRBJ1-2	TRBV6-5	10	NA	TGTGCCAGCAGTTACGATGGCTACACCTTC	CASSYDGYTF
NA	TRBJ1-4	TRBV5-1	15	NA	TGCGCCAGCAGCTTGGGCGACAGCTTTAATGAAAAACTGTTTTTT	CASSLGDSFNEKLFF
NA	TRBJ2-1	TRBV6-1	12	NA	TGTGCCAGCAGTGAACGGTTCGATGAGCAGTTCTTC	CASSERFDEQFF
NA	TRBJ2-2	TRBV5-1	16	NA	TGCGCCAGCAGCTTGATCGGGGTTACGAACACCGGGGAGCTGTTTTTT	CASSLIGVTNTGELFF
NA	TRBJ1-3	TRBV2	15	NA	TGTGCCAGCAGTGAACAGACAGGTCCTGGAAACACCATATATTTT	CASSEQTGPGNTIYF
TRBD1	TRBJ2-5	TRBV7-2	14	NA	TGTGCCAGCAGCTCGGGACAGGGGGGAGAGACCCAGTACTTC	CASSSGQGGETQYF
NA	TRBJ1-2	TRBV7-9	13	NA	TGTGCCAGCAGCAGCCGACGGGCGGGTGGCTACACCTTC	CASSSRRAGGYTF
TRBD2	TRBJ2-3	TRBV4-3	13	NA	TGCGCCAGCCAGCGGGAGCTGGCAGATACGCAGTATTTT	CASQRELADTQYF
NA	TRBJ1-2	TRBV27	14	NA	TGTGCCAGCAGTTTAGCGGCCAGGGCCAATGGCTACACCTTC	CASSLAARANGYTF
NA	TRBJ1-3	TRBV2	13	few	TGTGCCAGCAGGCAGGGAACTGGAAACACCATATATTTT	CASRQGTGNTIYF
TRBD1	TRBJ2-2	TRBV18	19	NA	TGTGCCAGCTCACCCAACTTCGGAGGGGACAGGGCTCACACCGGGGAGCTGTTTTTT	CASSPNFGGDRAHTGELFF
NA	TRBJ1-1	TRBV19	14	NA	TGTGCCAGTAGTAGTGCAGTGAGAAACACTGAAGCTTTCTTT	CASSSAVRNTEAFF
NA	TRBJ1-2	TRBV4-2	14	NA	TGTGCCAGCAGCCGGGAGAAAAGATTTTATGGCTACACCTTC	CASSREKRFYGYTF
TRBD1	TRBJ2-2	TRBV2	13	few	TGTGCCAGCATCCTGGACAGGGCCGGGGAGCTGTTTTTT	CASILDRAGELFF
TRBD2	TRBJ2-7	TRBV7-9	18	NA	TGTGCCAGCAGCCCAGTCCCCGGGACTAGCGGGGCCCTTAACGAGCAGTACTTC	CASSPVPGTSGALNEQYF
NA	TRBJ1-1	TRBV5-4	14	NA	TGTGCCAGCAGTCCAGCAGGGTTGAACACTGAAGCTTTCTTT	CASSPAGLNTEAFF
TRBD1	TRBJ2-7	TRBV7-3	15	NA	TGTGCCAGCAGCTCGTCCGGGACAGGGATGTTCGGTCAGTACTTC	CASSSSGTGMFGQYF
NA	TRBJ1-1	TRBV30	14	NA	TGTGCCTGGAGCCTCCTGCAGGGGCCCACTGAAGCTTTCTTT	CAWSLLQGPTEAFF
NA	TRBJ2-7	TRBV5-1	14	NA	TGCGCCAGCAGCTTCGGACGGACCTCTTACGAGCAGTACTTC	CASSFGRTSYEQYF
NA	TRBJ1-6	TRBV7-2	15	NA	TGTGCCAGCAGCTTCGGGCAGTTACAAAATTCACCCCTCCACTTT	CASSFGQLQNSPLHF
NA	TRBJ2-7	TRBV19	11	NA	TGTGCCAGTGGTAGGGGATACGAGCAGTACTTC	CASGRGYEQYF
NA	TRBJ1-5	TRBV30	16	NA	TGTGCCTGGAGCCCCCCGTGGGGCCATAGCAATCAGCCCCAGCATTTT	CAWSPPWGHSNQPQHF